The 4 T cell receptor beta chains given below trace back to one sample, sequenced in a study of Ad26.COV2.S vaccination and SARS-CoV-2 variants. Sequenced by immunoSEQ multiplex PCR; TCRdb stores in-frame clones only, minus some. Here the sample spans fewer than 400,000 clones, approximately 90% being singletons. The treatment: around 19 received Ad26.COV2.S at low or high dose, single or two shots; several received placebo; per-sample allocation not given. Vaccine and placebo recipients were sampled on day 63 after the first injection. The sample here was peripheral blood, taken in a trial of Ad26.COV2.S vaccine versus placebo. These receptors all come from a person aged 18-60 years who received the Ad26.COV2.S COVID-19 vaccine or a placebo.

V is TRBV10-3 and J is TRBJ2-7; tentative D call: TRBD2 (5 bases). The germline V gene encodes CDR1 ENHRY and CDR2 SYGVKD. The V and J ends lost 3 bases and 3 bases respectively, with 18 bases between them. This CDR3 is 16 amino acids long. The CDR3 sequence is CAISDKLASPFYEQYF. The CDR3, as DNA: TGTGCCATCAGTGACAAATTGGCTAGCCCGTTCTACGAGCAGTACTTC.

V and J are TRBV18 and TRBJ2-1, with TRBD2 as a possible D gene (6 bases). V was pared by 6 bases and J by 4 bases, with 13 bases between. The CDR3 is 14 residues long. Germline CDR1 KGHSH, CDR2 LQKENI. CDR3 nucleotide sequence: TGTGCCAGCTCGCGGGACTTGGCGTACAATGAGCAGTTCTTC. It encodes CASSRDLAYNEQFF.

The V and J genes are TRBV3-1 (or the pseudogene TRBV3-2) and TRBJ2-7; 7 nucleotides agree with TRBD1. This CDR3 comprises 13 residues. The trim removed 4 bases at V and 2 bases at J, leaving 2 bases unmatched. In germline, CDR1 is LGHDT, CDR2 YNNKEL (reference sequence). CDR3 nucleotide sequence: TGTGCCAGCAGCCGACAGGGACCCTACGAGCAGTACTTC. It specifies CASSRQGPYEQYF.

The chain joins TRBV29-1 to TRBJ2-3, with 10 bases fitting TRBD2. Looked up from germline, CDR1 is SQVTM and CDR2 is ANQGSEA. The length of the CDR3 is 17 residues. The chain's CDR3 is CSYSGLAERFFTDTQYF. CDR3 nucleotides: TGCAGTTATTCCGGACTAGCGGAGAGATTTTTCACAGATACGCAGTATTTT.